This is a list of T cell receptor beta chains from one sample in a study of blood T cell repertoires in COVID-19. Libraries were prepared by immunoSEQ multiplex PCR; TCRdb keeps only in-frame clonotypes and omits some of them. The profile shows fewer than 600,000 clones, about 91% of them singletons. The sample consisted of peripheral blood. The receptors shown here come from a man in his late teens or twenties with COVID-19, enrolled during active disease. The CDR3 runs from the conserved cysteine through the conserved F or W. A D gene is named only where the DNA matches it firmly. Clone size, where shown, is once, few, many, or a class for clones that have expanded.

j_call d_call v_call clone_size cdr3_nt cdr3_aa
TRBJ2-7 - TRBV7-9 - TGTGCCAGCAGCTCCGACAGGATCTACGAGCAGTACTTC CASSSDRIYEQYF
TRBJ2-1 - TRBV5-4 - TGTGCCAGCAGCTTGGGACTAAGCGGCTCCTACAATGAGCAGTTCTTC CASSLGLSGSYNEQFF
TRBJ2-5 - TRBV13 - TGTGCCAGCAGCTTTAGAAGGGGAGAGACCCAGTACTTC CASSFRRGETQYF
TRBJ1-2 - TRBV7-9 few TGTGCCAGCAGCGGACGGGAGCCCTATGGCTACACCTTC CASSGREPYGYTF
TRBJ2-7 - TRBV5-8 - TGTGCCAGCAGCGGGGAGGACGGTTCCTACGAGCAGTACTTC CASSGEDGSYEQYF
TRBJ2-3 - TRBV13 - TGTGCCAGCAGCTTGCCAGCGGAAGATACGCAGTATTTT CASSLPAEDTQYF
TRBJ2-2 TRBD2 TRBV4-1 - TGCGCCAGCAGCCCTGGGACTAGCGGGGTCGGCGGGGAGCTGTTTTTT CASSPGTSGVGGELFF
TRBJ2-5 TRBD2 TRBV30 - TGTGCCTGGAATTTCCCCGGGAGGCCCCAAGAGACCCAGTACTTC CAWNFPGRPQETQYF
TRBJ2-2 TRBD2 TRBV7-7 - TGTGCCAGCAGTCGAATTCGGGGGGGCTTGAACACCGGGGAGCTGTTTTTT CASSRIRGGLNTGELFF
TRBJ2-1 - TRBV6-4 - TGTGCCAGCAGTGACTCGAGCTTTCCGAGCTCCTACAATGAGCAGTTCTTC CASSDSSFPSSYNEQFF
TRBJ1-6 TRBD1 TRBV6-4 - TGTGCCAGCAGTGACTCGGGACAGCCTGGGTCACCCCTCCACTTT CASSDSGQPGSPLHF
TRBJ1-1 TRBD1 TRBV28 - TGTGCCAGCAGTTCGACCGGGACAGGGCACGAGGAAGCTTTCTTT CASSSTGTGHEEAFF